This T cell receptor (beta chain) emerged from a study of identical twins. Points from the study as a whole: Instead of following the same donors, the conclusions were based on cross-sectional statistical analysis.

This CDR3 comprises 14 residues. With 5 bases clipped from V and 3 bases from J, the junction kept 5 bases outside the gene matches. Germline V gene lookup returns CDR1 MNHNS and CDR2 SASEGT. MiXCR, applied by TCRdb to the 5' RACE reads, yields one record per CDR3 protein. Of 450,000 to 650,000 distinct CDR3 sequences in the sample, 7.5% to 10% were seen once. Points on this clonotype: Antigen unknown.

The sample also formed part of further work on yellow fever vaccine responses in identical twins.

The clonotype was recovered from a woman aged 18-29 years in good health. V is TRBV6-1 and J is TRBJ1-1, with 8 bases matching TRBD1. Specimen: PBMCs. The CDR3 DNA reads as TGTGCCAGCAGTCAGGGGGCGTACGACACTGAAGCTTTCTTT. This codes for CASSQGAYDTEAFF.